The following is a T cell receptor (beta chain) sequence with its context. Its cognate antigen is unknown. These data come from a study of blood T cells in healthy people across ages. The CDR3 is 14 amino acids. Germline V gene lookup returns CDR1 ENHRY and CDR2 SYGVKD. V lost 6 bases and J lost 8; bases outside the gene matches: 7. General observations from the study: The unknown donor CMV status may have confounded expanded clonotype changes. Strong correlation was found linking TCR beta diversity to naive T cell percentage. While age rose, TCR beta diversity per million T cells dropped in a roughly linear way.

A second roughly 7 to 11 cycle PCR used barcoded and J-beta primers. A 12-random-nucleotide template-switch adaptor tagged each cDNA molecule. Each CDR3 protein gets one entry after TCRdb re-called the 5' RACE reads with MiXCR. The sample lists hundreds of thousands of distinct CDR3 sequences, about 59% occurring once. The TCR sequence derives from a man aged 25-40 years in good health. The chain carries TRBV10-3 and TRBJ1-4; the match to TRBD1 covers 9 bases. Source material: blood. The CDR3 DNA sequence: TGTGCCATCAGGAGACAGGGGGAAGGCGAAAAACTGTTTTTT. Translated: CAIRRQGEGEKLFF.